This T cell receptor (beta chain) was obtained from a study of radiotherapy plus CTLA-4 blockade in lung cancer. Study observations and caveats: Together with interferon-beta, which increased in serum after radiation, early dynamic changes in blood T cell clones were reportedly the best predictors of response. Tumor-origin TCR clones grew in blood after radiotherapy plus ipilimumab.

With regard to this clone: No antigen is known for it.

Germline CDR1 MGHRA, CDR2 YSYEKL. This CDR3 contains 16 residues. Trimming removed 3 bases at V and 5 bases at J, with 19 bases between. This table comes from immunoSEQ multiplex PCR, and its TCRdb copy is limited to in-frame clones, with some not included. The sample records 75,000 or so clones, roughly 75% being singletons. The receptor was isolated from a human donor with non-small cell lung cancer who had a complete response to radiotherapy plus ipilimumab. The chain links TRBV4-1 to TRBJ1-2, with D perhaps TRBD1 (5 bases). Sequenced here: peripheral blood, sampled from a patient treated with radiotherapy plus ipilimumab. The CDR3 region has the DNA TGCGCCAGCAGCCACGTAGGAGCGGGGGTCGGGTATGGCTACACCTTC. Protein: CASSHVGAGVGYGYTF.